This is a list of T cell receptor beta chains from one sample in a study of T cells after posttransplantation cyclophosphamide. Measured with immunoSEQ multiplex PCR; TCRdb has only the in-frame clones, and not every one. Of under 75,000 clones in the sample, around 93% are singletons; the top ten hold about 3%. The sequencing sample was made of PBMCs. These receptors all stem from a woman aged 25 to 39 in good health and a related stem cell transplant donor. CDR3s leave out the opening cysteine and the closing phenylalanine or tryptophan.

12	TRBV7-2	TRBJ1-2	ASGPLGPIGGYT
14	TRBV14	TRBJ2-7	ASSTGTGGFSYEQY
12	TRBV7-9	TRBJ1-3	ASSLGGQGNTIY
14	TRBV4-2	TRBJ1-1	ASSRRQGAGNTEAF
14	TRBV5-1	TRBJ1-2	ASSLMGTGPNYGYT
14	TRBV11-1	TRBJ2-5	ASGVGQEGGAETQY
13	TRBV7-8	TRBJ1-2	ASSLGERGQNGYT
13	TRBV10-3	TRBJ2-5	AISDLGFGGETQY
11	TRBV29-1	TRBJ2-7	SVEVTGIYEQY
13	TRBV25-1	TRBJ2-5	ASSESSGGAKTQY
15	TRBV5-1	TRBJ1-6	ASASLGDVGPNSPLH
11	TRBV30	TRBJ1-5	AWSGQGEQPQH
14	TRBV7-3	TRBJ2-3	ASRAKRTGASDTQY
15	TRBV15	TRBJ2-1	ATSSREGLAGANEQF
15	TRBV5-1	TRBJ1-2	ASSPGTGTGLNYGYT
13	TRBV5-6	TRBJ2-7	ASSFGGLSSYEQY
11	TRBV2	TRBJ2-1	ASSELLNNEQF
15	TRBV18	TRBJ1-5	ASSPVGTGDSNQPQH
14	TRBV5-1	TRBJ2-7	ASSLPPTGVTYEQY
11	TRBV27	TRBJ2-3	ASSKRETDTQY
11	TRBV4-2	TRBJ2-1	ASSQGGDNEQF
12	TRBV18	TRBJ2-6	ASSIGVGANVLT
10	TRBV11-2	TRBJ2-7	ASSSTGYEQY
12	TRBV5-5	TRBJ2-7	ASSLRTGTYEQY
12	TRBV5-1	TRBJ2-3	ASSLALATDTQY
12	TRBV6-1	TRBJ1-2	ASSGSGGAYGYT
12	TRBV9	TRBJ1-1	ASSATEMNTEAF
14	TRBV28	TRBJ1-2	ASSPTGYEPNYGYT
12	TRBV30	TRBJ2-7	AWSPGLSTYEQY
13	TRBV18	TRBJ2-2	ASSPRQPNTGELF
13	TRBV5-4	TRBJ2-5	ASSRPTGGLGTQY
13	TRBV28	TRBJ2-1	ASTIAGGFYNEQF
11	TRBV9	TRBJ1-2	ANSVDRGDGYT
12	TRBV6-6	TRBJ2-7	ASSYSGTVYEQY
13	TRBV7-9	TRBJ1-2	ASSSQMTVNYGYT
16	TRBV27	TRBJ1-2	ASSHRGRGQGAQYGYT
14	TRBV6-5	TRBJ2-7	ASSYAGNSGVHEQY
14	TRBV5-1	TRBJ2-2	ASSPDGRGNTGELF
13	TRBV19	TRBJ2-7	ASSSGSGGTYEQY
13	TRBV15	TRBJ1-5	ATSANRAKNQPQH
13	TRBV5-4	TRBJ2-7	ASSLGGQRASEQY
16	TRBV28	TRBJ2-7	ASSSLEGSGGLIYEQY
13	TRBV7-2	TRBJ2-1	ASSRQGRGNNEQF
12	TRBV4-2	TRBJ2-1	ASSQERRTGEQF
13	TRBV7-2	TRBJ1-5	ASSLGGYPNQPQH
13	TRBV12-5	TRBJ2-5	ASGSDRGRRETQY
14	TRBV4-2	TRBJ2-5	ASSQGQHGDQETQY
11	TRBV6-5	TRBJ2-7	ASSVYRNYEQY
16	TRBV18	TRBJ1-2	ASSRGGTGAPFDYGYT
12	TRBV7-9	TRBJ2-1	ASSLEARRNEQF
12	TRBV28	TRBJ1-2	ASSLPGSMRGYT
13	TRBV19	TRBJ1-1	ASSIDIVGGTEAF
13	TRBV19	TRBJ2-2	ASRYRDRNTGELF
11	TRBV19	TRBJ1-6	ASSLDRRSPLH
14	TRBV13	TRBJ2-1	ASSPSDRGHINEQF
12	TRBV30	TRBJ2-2	AWSVVSYTGELF
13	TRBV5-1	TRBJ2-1	ASRSSGAFYNEQF